This T cell receptor (beta chain) was identified in a study of blood T cell repertoires in COVID-19. Libraries were prepared by immunoSEQ multiplex PCR; TCRdb keeps only in-frame clonotypes and omits some of them. The sample has 43,000 or so clones, around 82% seen once. This clone was detected once. The clonotype originates from a woman older than 75 with acute or convalescent COVID-19. Sequencing input: peripheral blood.

CDR3 residues: CASSLSMPNLGRGQETQYF. CDR3 nucleotides: TGTGCCAGCAGTTTATCTATGCCCAACCTGGGCAGGGGGCAAGAGACCCAGTACTTC. This chain connects TRBV27 to TRBJ2-5; 7 bases fit TRBD1. Looked up from germline, CDR1 is MNHEY and CDR2 is SMNVEV (reference sequence). The CDR3 has 19 amino acids. V lost 0 bases, J lost 2 bases, and 15 bases stayed unmatched.